This is a list of T cell receptor beta chains from one sample in a study of identical twins. From the 5' RACE reads, TCRdb called clonotypes with MiXCR, one entry per CDR3 protein. The sample has 500,000 to 600,000 distinct CDR3 sequences; less than 25% are singletons. The data were also submitted as part of a second study, on T cells expressing NK-cell markers.

Sample: CD4+ T cells sorted from blood. The receptors derive from a woman between 18 and 29 years old in good health. Both conserved end residues are part of each CDR3. The D gene is left open where the match is weak. Size is omitted from some rows. Given values are once, few, many or a class for expanded clones.

CDR3nt: TGCGCCAGCAGTCCAGGGGACTACTCTGGAAACACCATATATTTT
CDR3aa: CASSPGDYSGNTIYF
v_gene: TRBV4-3
abundance: -
j_gene: TRBJ1-3
d_gene: -

CDR3nt: TGTGCCAGCACTGAGGGACGGGACTACGAGCAGTACTTC
CDR3aa: CASTEGRDYEQYF
v_gene: TRBV12-3/TRBV12-4
abundance: few
j_gene: TRBJ2-7
d_gene: -

CDR3nt: TGTGCCATCAGTGAATTGGAGACCCAGTACTTC
CDR3aa: CAISELETQYF
v_gene: TRBV10-3
abundance: few
j_gene: TRBJ2-5
d_gene: -

CDR3nt: TGCAGTGCTAGAGTCTCGGGGGTCCAAGAGACCCAGTACTTC
CDR3aa: CSARVSGVQETQYF
v_gene: TRBV20-1
abundance: few
j_gene: TRBJ2-5
d_gene: -

CDR3nt: TGTGCCAGCAGCCGGACTAGCGACGCCGGGGAGCTGTTTTTT
CDR3aa: CASSRTSDAGELFF
v_gene: TRBV7-3
abundance: -
j_gene: TRBJ2-2
d_gene: TRBD2

CDR3nt: TGCAGTGCTAGGCTTAGCGGGAACAACAATGAGCAGTTCTTC
CDR3aa: CSARLSGNNNEQFF
v_gene: TRBV20-1
abundance: -
j_gene: TRBJ2-1
d_gene: TRBD2

CDR3nt: TGTGCCAGCAGCTCAGCGGGGGGGCCGTTTGGTGAGCAGTTCTTC
CDR3aa: CASSSAGGPFGEQFF
v_gene: TRBV7-3
abundance: few
j_gene: TRBJ2-1
d_gene: TRBD2

CDR3nt: TGTGCCAGCAGCCGGACTAGCGGGACTGGAGATACGCAGTATTTT
CDR3aa: CASSRTSGTGDTQYF
v_gene: TRBV12-3/TRBV12-4
abundance: -
j_gene: TRBJ2-3
d_gene: TRBD2

CDR3nt: TGTGCCAGCTCAAACAGAGATGGCTACGAGCAGTACTTC
CDR3aa: CASSNRDGYEQYF
v_gene: TRBV18
abundance: -
j_gene: TRBJ2-7
d_gene: -

CDR3nt: TGCAGTGCGAGCGGGACGCCCTATGGCTACACCTTC
CDR3aa: CSASGTPYGYTF
v_gene: TRBV20-1
abundance: few
j_gene: TRBJ1-2
d_gene: -

CDR3nt: TGTGCCAGCAGCGATAGAGATAATGAGCAGTTCTTC
CDR3aa: CASSDRDNEQFF
v_gene: TRBV7-9
abundance: -
j_gene: TRBJ2-1
d_gene: -

CDR3nt: TGTGCCATCAGTGAGACGTCCTACGAGCAGTACTTC
CDR3aa: CAISETSYEQYF
v_gene: TRBV10-3
abundance: many
j_gene: TRBJ2-7
d_gene: -

CDR3nt: TGTGCCAGCAGCGGCTCCGGGATGTCTGACGAGCAGTTCTTC
CDR3aa: CASSGSGMSDEQFF
v_gene: TRBV5-5
abundance: few
j_gene: TRBJ2-1
d_gene: -

CDR3nt: TGCAGTGCCGACAGGGCGGCCTCCTACGAGCAGTACTTC
CDR3aa: CSADRAASYEQYF
v_gene: TRBV20-1
abundance: few
j_gene: TRBJ2-7
d_gene: TRBD1

CDR3nt: TGTGCCAGCAGTAACAGGGTCCCTGGGGCCAACGTCCTGACTTTC
CDR3aa: CASSNRVPGANVLTF
v_gene: TRBV6-2/TRBV6-3
abundance: -
j_gene: TRBJ2-6
d_gene: -

CDR3nt: TGTGCCAGCAGCACCACAGGGGGCGACACCATATATTTT
CDR3aa: CASSTTGGDTIYF
v_gene: TRBV5-8
abundance: few
j_gene: TRBJ1-3
d_gene: TRBD1

CDR3nt: TGTGCCATGAGCTTGGGGAATCAAGAGACCCAGTACTTC
CDR3aa: CAMSLGNQETQYF
v_gene: TRBV5-8
abundance: once
j_gene: TRBJ2-5
d_gene: -

CDR3nt: TGCGCCAGCAGCCTCGGGGCAGGAATTGCAGATACGCAGTATTTT
CDR3aa: CASSLGAGIADTQYF
v_gene: TRBV4-1
abundance: few
j_gene: TRBJ2-3
d_gene: -

CDR3nt: TGTGCTAGTGGTTTGGTCCTGCTAAGACTAGCGGGGGGGAGCTCCTACGAGCAGTACTTC
CDR3aa: CASGLVLLRLAGGSSYEQYF
v_gene: TRBV12-5
abundance: -
j_gene: TRBJ2-7
d_gene: TRBD2

CDR3nt: TGCGCCAGCAGCTCGGACATCGCCTACGAGCAGTACTTC
CDR3aa: CASSSDIAYEQYF
v_gene: TRBV5-1
abundance: -
j_gene: TRBJ2-7
d_gene: -

CDR3nt: TGCGCCAGCAGCTTTGGCAGGGGAAACGAGCAGTACTTC
CDR3aa: CASSFGRGNEQYF
v_gene: TRBV5-1
abundance: -
j_gene: TRBJ2-7
d_gene: -

CDR3nt: TGTGCCAGCAGCGGTCATCGGGCGGGGTACACAGATACGCAGTATTTT
CDR3aa: CASSGHRAGYTDTQYF
v_gene: TRBV13
abundance: -
j_gene: TRBJ2-3
d_gene: -

CDR3nt: TGCAGCGTTGTAGGACAGGGGGCGCGGGATACGCAGTATTTT
CDR3aa: CSVVGQGARDTQYF
v_gene: TRBV29-1
abundance: few
j_gene: TRBJ2-3
d_gene: TRBD1

CDR3nt: TGTGCCACCAGCCCAGGAGGGGGCACAGATACGCAGTATTTT
CDR3aa: CATSPGGGTDTQYF
v_gene: TRBV6-1
abundance: few
j_gene: TRBJ2-3
d_gene: -

CDR3nt: TGTGCCAGCAGAACGACAGGGTCCAATGAAAAACTGTTTTTT
CDR3aa: CASRTTGSNEKLFF
v_gene: TRBV12-3/TRBV12-4
abundance: few
j_gene: TRBJ1-4
d_gene: TRBD1

CDR3nt: TGTGCCAGCAGCGTAGGGGGCCCAGCATACAATGAGCAGTTCTTC
CDR3aa: CASSVGGPAYNEQFF
v_gene: TRBV9
abundance: many
j_gene: TRBJ2-1
d_gene: -

CDR3nt: TGTGCCAGCAGCCTTATTTCAGGAGAAGAGCAGTTCTTC
CDR3aa: CASSLISGEEQFF
v_gene: TRBV9
abundance: -
j_gene: TRBJ2-1
d_gene: -

CDR3nt: TGTGCCAGCAGCCCTCGGAGGGAGTTAAACAATGAGCAGTTCTTC
CDR3aa: CASSPRRELNNEQFF
v_gene: TRBV12-3/TRBV12-4
abundance: few
j_gene: TRBJ2-1
d_gene: -

CDR3nt: TGCGCCAGCAGCTTCCCCCTCGACAGGGGTGGGGAGCTGTTTTTT
CDR3aa: CASSFPLDRGGELFF
v_gene: TRBV5-1
abundance: few
j_gene: TRBJ2-2
d_gene: TRBD1

CDR3nt: TGTGCCAGCAGTTTGAAAGGGTTTGGTTATGGCTACACCTTC
CDR3aa: CASSLKGFGYGYTF
v_gene: TRBV12-3/TRBV12-4
abundance: few
j_gene: TRBJ1-2
d_gene: -

CDR3nt: TGCGCCACCGGGGAGACTGGAAACACCGGGGAGCTGTTTTTT
CDR3aa: CATGETGNTGELFF
v_gene: TRBV5-1
abundance: -
j_gene: TRBJ2-2
d_gene: -

CDR3nt: TGTGCCAGCAGCGCCCGCGGGAGGCCCCCAGATACGCAGTATTTT
CDR3aa: CASSARGRPPDTQYF
v_gene: TRBV9
abundance: -
j_gene: TRBJ2-3
d_gene: TRBD2

CDR3nt: TGCAGTGCTTATAGGACTAGCGGGAGTCTTGAGCAGTTCTTC
CDR3aa: CSAYRTSGSLEQFF
v_gene: TRBV20-1
abundance: few
j_gene: TRBJ2-1
d_gene: TRBD2

CDR3nt: TGTGCCAGCAGCCCGGGACTAGCGGGGGCCTACACAGATACGCAGTATTTT
CDR3aa: CASSPGLAGAYTDTQYF
v_gene: TRBV7-9
abundance: -
j_gene: TRBJ2-3
d_gene: TRBD2

CDR3nt: TGCGCCAGCAGCCCCCAATCCAGCGGGAGCTACAATGAGCAGTTCTTC
CDR3aa: CASSPQSSGSYNEQFF
v_gene: TRBV5-1
abundance: -
j_gene: TRBJ2-1
d_gene: TRBD2

CDR3nt: TGTGCCATCAGGAGGACAGAGCAGAACACTGAAGCTTTCTTT
CDR3aa: CAIRRTEQNTEAFF
v_gene: TRBV10-3
abundance: -
j_gene: TRBJ1-1
d_gene: -

CDR3nt: TGTGCCAGCAGCCGCCCCTGGACTAGTCAGTTCTTC
CDR3aa: CASSRPWTSQFF
v_gene: TRBV7-9
abundance: -
j_gene: TRBJ2-1
d_gene: TRBD2

CDR3nt: TGTGCCAGCAGTGTGGAATACGGGACCTCATCAGACATTCAGTACTTC
CDR3aa: CASSVEYGTSSDIQYF
v_gene: TRBV2
abundance: -
j_gene: TRBJ2-4
d_gene: -

CDR3nt: TGCGCCAGCAGCGCTACTAGCGTCCAAGAGACCCAGTACTTC
CDR3aa: CASSATSVQETQYF
v_gene: TRBV5-1
abundance: once
j_gene: TRBJ2-5
d_gene: TRBD2

CDR3nt: TGTGCCAGCAGTCGGGGGACGGCAGAAAACACTGAAGCTTTCTTT
CDR3aa: CASSRGTAENTEAFF
v_gene: TRBV12-3/TRBV12-4
abundance: many
j_gene: TRBJ1-1
d_gene: -

CDR3nt: TGTGCCACCAGTCCTAGCGGGCATAGCTCCTACAATGAGCAGTTCTTC
CDR3aa: CATSPSGHSSYNEQFF
v_gene: TRBV24-1
abundance: -
j_gene: TRBJ2-1
d_gene: TRBD2

CDR3nt: TGCGCCAGCACCGCTACAGGGGTGTCACCCCTCCACTTT
CDR3aa: CASTATGVSPLHF
v_gene: TRBV5-1
abundance: -
j_gene: TRBJ1-6
d_gene: TRBD1

CDR3nt: TGTGCCAGCAGCTTGGACAGGGGGCTCGCTCAGCCCCAGCATTTT
CDR3aa: CASSLDRGLAQPQHF
v_gene: TRBV5-6
abundance: many
j_gene: TRBJ1-5
d_gene: TRBD1

CDR3nt: TGTGCCAGCTCACCACGGGGCCCTTTCTCTGGAAACACCATATATTTT
CDR3aa: CASSPRGPFSGNTIYF
v_gene: TRBV18
abundance: -
j_gene: TRBJ1-3
d_gene: -

CDR3nt: TGCAGTGCCCTAGATGTCTCTGGGGCCAACGTCCTGACTTTC
CDR3aa: CSALDVSGANVLTF
v_gene: TRBV20-1
abundance: few
j_gene: TRBJ2-6
d_gene: -

CDR3nt: TGTGCCAGCAGGCTAGCGGGAGGTCTCGACGAGCAGTACTTC
CDR3aa: CASRLAGGLDEQYF
v_gene: TRBV6-2/TRBV6-3
abundance: few
j_gene: TRBJ2-7
d_gene: TRBD2

CDR3nt: TGTGCCAGCAGTGAAACCGGGACAGGGTCTGCCGGGGAGCTGTTTTTT
CDR3aa: CASSETGTGSAGELFF
v_gene: TRBV25-1
abundance: -
j_gene: TRBJ2-2
d_gene: TRBD1

CDR3nt: TGTGCCAGCTCCCGGGGGGTCGCGGGGGCCAACGTCCTGACTTTC
CDR3aa: CASSRGVAGANVLTF
v_gene: TRBV12-3/TRBV12-4
abundance: -
j_gene: TRBJ2-6
d_gene: TRBD2

CDR3nt: TGCGCCAGCAGTCCCACTCGGACTAGCGGGAGCGCAGAGACCCAGTACTTC
CDR3aa: CASSPTRTSGSAETQYF
v_gene: TRBV5-1
abundance: -
j_gene: TRBJ2-5
d_gene: TRBD2

CDR3nt: TGCAGTGCCAATGGACAGCGGGACGGCTACACCTTC
CDR3aa: CSANGQRDGYTF
v_gene: TRBV20-1
abundance: -
j_gene: TRBJ1-2
d_gene: -

CDR3nt: TGTGCCAGCAAGGTTACAGGGACCTATGGCTACACCTTC
CDR3aa: CASKVTGTYGYTF
v_gene: TRBV12-3/TRBV12-4
abundance: -
j_gene: TRBJ1-2
d_gene: -

CDR3nt: TGTGCCAGCAGCTTAGACCTGGTATCTAGCACAGATACGCAGTATTTT
CDR3aa: CASSLDLVSSTDTQYF
v_gene: TRBV11-2
abundance: -
j_gene: TRBJ2-3
d_gene: -